This T cell receptor (beta chain) derives from a study of blood T cells in healthy people across ages. This clonotype was seen repeatedly, ten times or more. Investigators took approximately 10 milliliters of peripheral blood from every donor. V was pared by 5 bases and J by 1 base, with 6 bases between. The CDR3 contains 12 residues. Next came a second PCR, run for about 6 to 12 cycles, which used a sample-barcoded 5' primer along with a J-beta primer mix. TCRdb called the 5' RACE reads again in MiXCR, with one record for every CDR3 protein. The sample has 800,000 to 950,000 distinct CDR3 sequences, about 29% seen once. This same sample was also taken into another study, of T cells of mothers and their children. That source notes: Primer M1S, used in the second PCR, introduced sample barcodes and 2-4 random nucleotides.

Sequenced input: blood. The clonotype was recovered from a woman aged 35 to 49 in good health. The V call is TRBV12-3 or TRBV12-4, the J call TRBJ2-7; D not certain. The CDR3 region is CASSKSSYEQYF. The CDR3 DNA is TGTGCCAGCAGTAAATCGTCCTACGAGCAGTACTTC.